This TCR beta chain came from a study of response to subunit inactivated influenza vaccine. TCRdb reanalysed the RT-PCR reads using MiXCR and keeps one entry per CDR3 protein. The sample lists 550,000 to 800,000 distinct CDR3 sequences; roughly 14% were seen once. Notes on the study in general: The authors suggested that few new T cells are recruited per seasonal influenza vaccination.

Trimming pared 1 base from V and 2 bases from J, leaving 9 bases between. Germline V gene sequence: CDR1 DFQATT, CDR2 SNEGSKA (reference sequence). This CDR3 spans 13 amino acids. This clonotype was recorded a few times. Its cognate antigen is unknown. The genes are TRBV20-1 and TRBJ2-7, with D unclear. The TCR comes from a man aged 45-65 years who received an inactivated influenza vaccine. The material sequenced was PBMCs from blood, taken roughly 12 days after vaccination. This CDR3 is CSARVAATYEQYF. The CDR3 nucleotides are TGCAGTGCTAGAGTCGCAGCTACCTACGAGCAGTACTTC.